Listed below are T cell receptor beta chains from one sample, sequenced in a study of T cell responses to AZD1222 COVID-19 vaccine. Some clones are missing from TCRdb's copy, which holds only in-frame ones; the method was immunoSEQ multiplex PCR. Seen here are 100,000 to 120,000 clones, around 89% observed once, and the top ten hold 2% to 3%. The source was peripheral blood, collected on day 0 of AZD1222 vaccination. Receptors originate from an adult in good health. Each CDR3 is given with its conserved first and last residue. The D gene is left open where the match is weak. Clone size is given for some rows only: seen once, a few or many times, or a class if the clone is expanded.

v_call	cdr3_length	d_call	j_call	clone_size	cdr3_aa	cdr3_nt
TRBV5-5	15	NA	TRBJ2-7	once	CASSLAGHMTYEQYF	TGTGCCAGCAGCCTCGCGGGACATATGACCTACGAGCAGTACTTC
TRBV6-5	15	NA	TRBJ1-2	NA	CASSNRDGFFYGYTF	TGTGCCAGCAGTAACAGGGACGGCTTTTTCTATGGCTACACCTTC
TRBV14	13	NA	TRBJ2-4	NA	CASSPGDRNIQYF	TGTGCCAGCAGCCCGGGGGACAGAAACATTCAGTACTTC
TRBV7-6	11	NA	TRBJ2-5	NA	CASSFSETQYF	TGTGCCAGCAGCTTCTCAGAGACCCAGTACTTC
TRBV2	14	NA	TRBJ2-7	NA	CASSELDRTYEQYF	TGTGCCAGCAGTGAATTGGACAGAACCTACGAGCAGTACTTC
TRBV28	13	TRBD1	TRBJ1-2	NA	CASSWDRVYGYTF	TGTGCCAGCTCCTGGGACAGGGTCTATGGCTACACCTTC
TRBV6-2/TRBV6-3	14	NA	TRBJ2-4	NA	CASSLAPQGPHQYF	TGTGCCAGCAGTTTAGCGCCACAGGGACCACATCAGTACTTC
TRBV6-5	15	NA	TRBJ1-5	NA	CASKEEVGSNQPQHF	TGTGCCAGCAAGGAAGAGGTCGGTAGCAATCAGCCCCAGCATTTT
TRBV7-2	13	NA	TRBJ2-3	NA	CAGSAGYGDTQYF	TGTGCCGGCTCGGCGGGATACGGAGATACGCAGTATTTT
TRBV14	17	TRBD2	TRBJ2-2	NA	CASSPPAGGLLTGELFF	TGTGCCAGCAGCCCCCCAGCGGGGGGGTTATTGACCGGGGAGCTGTTTTTT
TRBV5-6	19	NA	TRBJ2-4	NA	CASSPVEAGAAVAKNIQYF	TGTGCCAGCAGCCCCGTCGAAGCAGGCGCAGCCGTAGCCAAAAACATTCAGTACTTC
TRBV7-2	15	TRBD1	TRBJ2-1	NA	CASSQDRGTYNEQFF	TGTGCCAGCAGCCAGGACAGGGGAACCTACAATGAGCAGTTCTTC
TRBV20-1	11	NA	TRBJ1-1	NA	CSTSRVTEAFF	TGCAGTACAAGTAGGGTCACTGAAGCTTTCTTT
TRBV20-1	14	NA	TRBJ2-1	NA	CSASGGQINNEQFF	TGCAGTGCTAGTGGAGGACAGATCAACAATGAGCAGTTCTTC
TRBV28	15	TRBD1	TRBJ2-7	NA	CASSPDGTGLTEQYF	TGTGCCAGCAGCCCCGACGGGACAGGCCTAACCGAGCAGTACTTC
TRBV27	17	NA	TRBJ2-2	NA	CASSPPHRGKNTGELFF	TGTGCCAGCAGTCCCCCCCATCGGGGCAAGAACACCGGGGAGCTGTTTTTT
TRBV6-6	15	TRBD2	TRBJ2-7	NA	CASSFKASGTYEQYF	TGTGCCAGCAGTTTTAAGGCTAGCGGAACCTACGAGCAGTACTTC
TRBV12-3/TRBV12-4	13	NA	TRBJ1-4	once	CASRDDAWEKLFF	TGTGCCAGCAGGGACGATGCTTGGGAAAAACTGTTTTTT
TRBV28	14	NA	TRBJ2-2	NA	CASSLLAPTGELFF	TGTGCCAGCAGTTTACTAGCACCAACCGGGGAGCTGTTTTTT
TRBV10-2	15	NA	TRBJ2-7	NA	CASSEPNRALREQYF	TGCGCCAGCAGTGAGCCAAACAGGGCGTTGCGCGAGCAGTACTTC
TRBV19	16	TRBD2	TRBJ2-1	NA	CASSAVAGGSYNEQFF	TGTGCCAGTAGTGCGGTAGCGGGAGGCTCCTACAATGAGCAGTTCTTC
TRBV28	13	NA	TRBJ1-5	few	CASSLLGNQPQHF	TGTGCCAGCAGCCTCCTTGGTAATCAGCCCCAGCATTTT
TRBV7-9	12	NA	TRBJ1-2	NA	CASSSDRSGYTF	TGTGCCAGCAGCTCAGACAGGTCCGGCTACACCTTC
TRBV5-6	16	TRBD2	TRBJ2-7	NA	CASSLVAGGPKFEQYF	TGTGCCAGCAGCTTAGTAGCGGGGGGGCCGAAATTTGAGCAGTACTTC
TRBV6-5	15	NA	TRBJ2-2	NA	CASSYPTGNTGELFF	TGTGCCAGCAGTTACCCGACAGGGAACACCGGGGAGCTGTTTTTT
TRBV11-2	15	NA	TRBJ2-1	NA	CASSLGRGKSNEQFF	TGTGCCAGCAGCTTAGGCAGGGGAAAGAGCAATGAGCAGTTCTTC
TRBV5-1	13	NA	TRBJ2-5	NA	CASRRPGQETQYF	TGCGCCAGCAGACGTCCTGGGCAAGAGACCCAGTACTTC
TRBV10-3	13	NA	TRBJ1-2	NA	CAISEDGFYGYTF	TGTGCCATCAGTGAAGACGGATTTTATGGCTACACCTTC
TRBV18	14	TRBD1	TRBJ2-5	NA	CASSTNRGMETQYF	TGTGCCAGCTCAACAAACAGGGGTATGGAGACCCAGTACTTC
TRBV19	17	NA	TRBJ1-6	NA	CASSIGVEYSYNSPLHF	TGTGCCAGTAGTATAGGGGTGGAATACTCCTATAATTCACCCCTCCACTTT
TRBV6-2/TRBV6-3	15	TRBD1	TRBJ2-7	NA	CASSYAGQGVSEQYF	TGTGCCAGCAGTTACGCAGGACAGGGGGTGTCCGAGCAGTACTTC
TRBV5-5	14	TRBD1	TRBJ1-2	NA	CASSLGGQGYGYTF	TGTGCCAGCAGCTTGGGCGGACAGGGCTATGGCTACACCTTC
TRBV7-6	18	TRBD2	TRBJ2-2	NA	CASREGLAEGLGTGELFF	TGTGCCAGCAGAGAAGGACTAGCGGAGGGGCTGGGCACCGGGGAGCTGTTTTTT
TRBV3-1/TRBV3-2	16	TRBD2	TRBJ2-7	NA	CASSQESGGLPYEQYF	TGTGCCAGCAGCCAAGAGAGCGGGGGCCTACCCTACGAGCAGTACTTC
TRBV6-1	15	NA	TRBJ1-5	many	CASSEIRAGNQPQHF	TGTGCCAGCAGTGAAATCAGGGCTGGCAATCAGCCCCAGCATTTT
TRBV11-3	13	NA	TRBJ1-1	NA	CASSLTENTEAFF	TGTGCCAGCAGCTTGACAGAGAACACTGAAGCTTTCTTT
TRBV4-3	16	NA	TRBJ2-3	NA	CASSQASLTRTDTQYF	TGCGCCAGCAGCCAGGCATCTCTGACCCGCACAGATACGCAGTATTTT
TRBV4-1	18	NA	TRBJ1-6	few	CASSQFVGGGVNNSPLHF	TGCGCCAGCAGCCAATTCGTCGGGGGAGGAGTGAATAATTCACCCCTCCACTTT
TRBV9	16	NA	TRBJ2-7	NA	CASSVGPGVANYEQYF	TGTGCCAGCAGCGTAGGCCCCGGGGTGGCTAACTACGAGCAGTACTTC
TRBV5-4	12	NA	TRBJ2-7	NA	CASSLAGQEQYF	TGTGCCAGCAGCTTGGCAGGGCAGGAGCAGTACTTC
TRBV29-1	11	NA	TRBJ1-1	NA	CSAQSQTEAFF	TGCAGCGCACAATCACAGACTGAAGCTTTCTTT
TRBV5-5	13	TRBD1	TRBJ1-2	NA	CASSLEGGARYTF	TGTGCCAGCAGCTTGGAAGGGGGCGCGCGCTACACCTTC
TRBV10-1	12	NA	TRBJ1-1	NA	CASSAEYTEAFF	TGCGCCAGCAGTGCAGAGTACACTGAAGCTTTCTTT
TRBV28	13	NA	TRBJ2-7	NA	CASNPAAWGEQYF	TGTGCCAGCAACCCCGCGGCCTGGGGCGAGCAGTACTTC
TRBV5-1	14	NA	TRBJ2-2	once	CASRLDPSGDGLFF	TGCGCCAGCAGGCTTGACCCATCCGGGGACGGGCTGTTTTTT
TRBV4-3	15	NA	TRBJ1-3	few	CASSQDPSPVNTIYF	TGCGCCAGCAGCCAAGACCCAAGTCCGGTAAACACCATATATTTT
TRBV19	15	TRBD1	TRBJ1-2	NA	CASSIGGQGIYGYTF	TGTGCCAGTAGTATAGGAGGACAGGGGATCTATGGCTACACCTTC